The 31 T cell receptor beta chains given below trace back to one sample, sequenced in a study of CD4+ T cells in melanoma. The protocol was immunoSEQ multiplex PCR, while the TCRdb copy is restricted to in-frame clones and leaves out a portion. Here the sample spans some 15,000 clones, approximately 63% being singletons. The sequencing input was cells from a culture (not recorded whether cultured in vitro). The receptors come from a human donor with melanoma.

The CDR3: CASSDSATNEKLFF. CDR3 bases: TGTGCCAGCAGTGACAGTGCAACTAATGAAAAACTGTTTTTT. The chain uses TRBV6-1 and TRBJ1-4; no definite D call. In germline, CDR1 is MNHNS, CDR2 SASEGT. The CDR3 extends over 14 amino acids. V was trimmed by 3 bases and J by 0 bases, leaving 5 bases between them.

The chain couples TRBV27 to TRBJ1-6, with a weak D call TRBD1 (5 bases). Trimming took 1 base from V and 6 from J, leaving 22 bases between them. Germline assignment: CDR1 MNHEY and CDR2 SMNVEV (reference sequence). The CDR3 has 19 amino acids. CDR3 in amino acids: CASSLWGSLRERFNSPLHF. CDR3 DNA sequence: TGTGCCAGCAGTTTATGGGGTTCCCTCAGGGAAAGATTTAATTCACCCCTCCACTTT.

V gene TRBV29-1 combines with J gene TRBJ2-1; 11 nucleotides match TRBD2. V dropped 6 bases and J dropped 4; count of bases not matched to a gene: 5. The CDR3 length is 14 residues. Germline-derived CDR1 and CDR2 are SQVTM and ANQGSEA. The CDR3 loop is CSVGTSGGYNEQFF. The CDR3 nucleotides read TGCAGCGTGGGTACTAGCGGGGGTTACAATGAGCAGTTCTTC.

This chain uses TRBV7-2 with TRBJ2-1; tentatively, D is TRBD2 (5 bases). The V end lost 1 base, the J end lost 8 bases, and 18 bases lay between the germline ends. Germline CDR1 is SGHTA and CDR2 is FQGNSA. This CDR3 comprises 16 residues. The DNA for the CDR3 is TGTGCCAGCAGCTTAGAAGCGGCCAAGTATGTCTATGAGCAGTTCTTC. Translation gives CASSLEAAKYVYEQFF.

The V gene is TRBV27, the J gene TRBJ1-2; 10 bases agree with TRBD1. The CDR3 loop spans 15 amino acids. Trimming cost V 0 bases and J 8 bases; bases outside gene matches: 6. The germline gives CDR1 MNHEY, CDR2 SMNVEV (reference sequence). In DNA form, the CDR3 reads TGTGCCAGCAGTTTATCTGTGGACAGGGGGATCGGCTACACCTTC. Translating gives CASSLSVDRGIGYTF.

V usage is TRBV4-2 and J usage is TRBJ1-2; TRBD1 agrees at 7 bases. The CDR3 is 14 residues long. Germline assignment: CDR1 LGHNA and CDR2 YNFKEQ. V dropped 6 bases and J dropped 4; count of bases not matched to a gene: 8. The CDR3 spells CASRAGTEIYGYTF. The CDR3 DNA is TGTGCCAGCAGGGCCGGGACAGAGATCTATGGCTACACCTTC.

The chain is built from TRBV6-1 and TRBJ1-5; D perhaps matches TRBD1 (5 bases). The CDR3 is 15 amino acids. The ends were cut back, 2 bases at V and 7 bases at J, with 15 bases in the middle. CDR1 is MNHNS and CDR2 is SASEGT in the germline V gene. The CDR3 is CASSEQGNWRQPQHF. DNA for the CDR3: TGTGCCAGCAGTGAACAGGGAAATTGGAGGCAGCCCCAGCATTTT.

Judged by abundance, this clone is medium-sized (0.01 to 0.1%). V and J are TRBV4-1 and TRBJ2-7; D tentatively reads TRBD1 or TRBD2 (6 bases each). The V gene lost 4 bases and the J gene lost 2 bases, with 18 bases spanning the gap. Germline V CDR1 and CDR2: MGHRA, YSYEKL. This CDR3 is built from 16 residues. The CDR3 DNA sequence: TGCGCCAGCAGCCCGGCGGCGTTGGGGGGCCCCTACGAGCAGTACTTC. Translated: CASSPAALGGPYEQYF.

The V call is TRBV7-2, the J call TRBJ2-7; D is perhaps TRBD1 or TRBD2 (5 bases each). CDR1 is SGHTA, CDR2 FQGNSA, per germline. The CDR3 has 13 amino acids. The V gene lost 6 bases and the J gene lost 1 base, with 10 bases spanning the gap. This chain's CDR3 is CASRLGRSYEQYF. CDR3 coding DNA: TGTGCCAGCAGGTTGGGACGGTCCTACGAGCAGTACTTC.

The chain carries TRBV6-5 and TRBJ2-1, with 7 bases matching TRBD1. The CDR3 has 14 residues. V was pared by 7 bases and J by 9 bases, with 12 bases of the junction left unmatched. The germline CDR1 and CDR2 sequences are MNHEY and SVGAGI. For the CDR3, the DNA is TGTGCCAGCACCCCTGCAGGGGGTCGAAGTGAGCAGTTCTTC. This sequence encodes CASTPAGGRSEQFF.

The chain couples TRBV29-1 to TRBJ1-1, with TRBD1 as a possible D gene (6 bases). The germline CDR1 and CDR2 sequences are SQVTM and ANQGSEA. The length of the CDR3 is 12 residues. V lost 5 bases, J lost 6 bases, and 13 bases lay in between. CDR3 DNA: TGCAGCGTTCAACAGGGTATCTCTGAAGCTTTCTTT. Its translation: CSVQQGISEAFF.

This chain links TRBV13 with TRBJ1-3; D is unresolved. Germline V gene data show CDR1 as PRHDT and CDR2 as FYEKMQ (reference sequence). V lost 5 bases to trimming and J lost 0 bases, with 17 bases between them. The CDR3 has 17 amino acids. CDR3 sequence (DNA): TGTGCCAGCAGCCCGTCGGACCCATACCACTCTGGAAACACCATATATTTT. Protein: CASSPSDPYHSGNTIYF.

CDR3 in amino acids: CASTGLAGGPVDTQYF. CDR3 bases: TGTGCCAGCACGGGACTAGCGGGGGGGCCGGTCGATACGCAGTATTTT. The chain has TRBV5-8 and TRBJ2-3; 16 positions match TRBD2. Unmatched junction bases numbered 7, after V lost 6 bases and J lost 6 bases. Germline V gene sequence: CDR1 SGHTS, CDR2 YDEGEE. The CDR3 runs 16 residues.

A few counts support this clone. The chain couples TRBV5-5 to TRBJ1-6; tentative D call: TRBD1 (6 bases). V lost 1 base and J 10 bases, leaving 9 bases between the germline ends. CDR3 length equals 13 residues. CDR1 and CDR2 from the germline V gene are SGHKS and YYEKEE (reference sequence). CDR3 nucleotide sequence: TGTGCCAGCAGCTTGACAGGGACCTCACCCCTCCACTTT. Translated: CASSLTGTSPLHF.

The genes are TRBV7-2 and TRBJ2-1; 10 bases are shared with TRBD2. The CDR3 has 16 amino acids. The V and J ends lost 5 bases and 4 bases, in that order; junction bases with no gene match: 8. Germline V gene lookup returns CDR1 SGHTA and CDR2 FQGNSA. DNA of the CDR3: TGTGCCAGCAGCCGACAAACTAGCGGGGCTTACAATGAGCAGTTCTTC. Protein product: CASSRQTSGAYNEQFF.

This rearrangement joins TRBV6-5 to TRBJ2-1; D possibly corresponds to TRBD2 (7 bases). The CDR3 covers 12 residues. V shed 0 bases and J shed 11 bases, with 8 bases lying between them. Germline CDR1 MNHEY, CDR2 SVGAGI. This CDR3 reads CASSYSGGQQFF. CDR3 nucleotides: TGTGCCAGCAGTTACTCCGGGGGGCAGCAGTTCTTC.

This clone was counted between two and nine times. The CDR3 spells CASSQDGSRRSNQPQHF. CDR3 sequence (DNA): TGCGCCAGCAGCCAAGATGGAAGCAGGCGTAGCAATCAGCCCCAGCATTTT. V gene TRBV4-1 combines with J gene TRBJ1-5; D call uncertain. Germline V gene lookup returns CDR1 MGHRA and CDR2 YSYEKL. The CDR3 runs 17 residues. Trimming removed 0 bases from V and 0 bases from J, with 12 bases in between.

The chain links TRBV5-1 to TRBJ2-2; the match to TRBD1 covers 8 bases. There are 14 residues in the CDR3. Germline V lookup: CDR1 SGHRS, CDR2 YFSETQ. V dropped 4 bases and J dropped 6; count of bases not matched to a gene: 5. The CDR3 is CASSQTGVSGELFF. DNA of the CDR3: TGCGCCAGCAGCCAGACAGGGGTTTCCGGGGAGCTGTTTTTT.

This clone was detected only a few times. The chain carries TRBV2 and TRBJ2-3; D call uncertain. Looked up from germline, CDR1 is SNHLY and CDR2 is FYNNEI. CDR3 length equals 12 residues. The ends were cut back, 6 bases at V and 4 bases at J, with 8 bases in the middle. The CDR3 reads CASSAYSDTQYF. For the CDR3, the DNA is TGTGCCAGCAGCGCTTATTCAGATACGCAGTATTTT.

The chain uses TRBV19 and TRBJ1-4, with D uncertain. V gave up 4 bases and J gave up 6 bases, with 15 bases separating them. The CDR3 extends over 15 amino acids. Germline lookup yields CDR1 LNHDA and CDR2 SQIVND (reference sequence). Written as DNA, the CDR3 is TGTGCCAGTAGTAGCATACAGCTCGCTGATGAAAAACTGTTTTTT. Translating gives CASSSIQLADEKLFF. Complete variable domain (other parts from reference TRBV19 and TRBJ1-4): DGGITQSPKYLFRKEGQNVTLSCEQNLNHDAMYWYRQDPGQGLRLIYYSQIVNDFQKGDIAEGYSVSREKKESFPLTVTSAQKNPTAFYLCASSSIQLADEKLFFGSGTQLSVL.

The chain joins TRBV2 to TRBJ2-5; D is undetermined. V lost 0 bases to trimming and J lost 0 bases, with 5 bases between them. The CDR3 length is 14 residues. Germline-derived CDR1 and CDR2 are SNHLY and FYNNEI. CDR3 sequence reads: CASSEASDQETQYF. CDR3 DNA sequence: TGTGCCAGCAGTGAAGCGTCAGACCAAGAGACCCAGTACTTC.

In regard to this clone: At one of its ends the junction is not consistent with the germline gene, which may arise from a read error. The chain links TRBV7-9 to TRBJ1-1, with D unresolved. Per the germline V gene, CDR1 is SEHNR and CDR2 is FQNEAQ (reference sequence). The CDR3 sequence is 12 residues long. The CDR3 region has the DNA TGCGCCAGCAGCCGGCCCGGGCCCGGAGCTTTCTTT. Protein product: CASSRPGPGAFF.

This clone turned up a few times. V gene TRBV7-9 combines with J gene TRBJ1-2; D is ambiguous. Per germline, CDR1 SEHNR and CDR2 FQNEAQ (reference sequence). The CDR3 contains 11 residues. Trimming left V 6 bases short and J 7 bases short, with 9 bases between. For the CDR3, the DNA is TGTGCCAGCAGAGACGACGGTGGCTACACCTTC. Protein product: CASRDDGGYTF.

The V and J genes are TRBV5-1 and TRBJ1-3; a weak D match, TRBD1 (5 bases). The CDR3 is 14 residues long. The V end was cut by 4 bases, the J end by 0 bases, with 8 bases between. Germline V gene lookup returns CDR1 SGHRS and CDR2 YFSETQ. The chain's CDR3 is CASSQDSSGNTIYF. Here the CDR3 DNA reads TGCGCCAGCAGCCAAGACAGCTCTGGAAACACCATATATTTT.

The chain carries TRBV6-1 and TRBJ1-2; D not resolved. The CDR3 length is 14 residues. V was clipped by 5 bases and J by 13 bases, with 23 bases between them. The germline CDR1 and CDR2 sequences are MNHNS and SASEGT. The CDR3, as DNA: TGTGCCAGCAGTAACTGGCCGGAAACTATGGCTTCCACCTTC. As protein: CASSNWPETMASTF.

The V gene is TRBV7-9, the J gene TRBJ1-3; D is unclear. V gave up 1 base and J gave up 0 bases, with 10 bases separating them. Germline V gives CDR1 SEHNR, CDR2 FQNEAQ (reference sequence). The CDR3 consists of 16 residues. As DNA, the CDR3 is TGTGCCAGCAGCTTAGTAGCGTCGAGCTCTGGAAACACCATATATTTT. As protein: CASSLVASSSGNTIYF.

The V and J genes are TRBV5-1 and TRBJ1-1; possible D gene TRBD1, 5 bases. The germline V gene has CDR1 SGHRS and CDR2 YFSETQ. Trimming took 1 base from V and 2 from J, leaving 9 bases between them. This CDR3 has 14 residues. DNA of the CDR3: TGCGCCAGCAGCTTGTTTCAGGGAAACACTGAAGCTTTCTTT. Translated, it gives CASSLFQGNTEAFF.

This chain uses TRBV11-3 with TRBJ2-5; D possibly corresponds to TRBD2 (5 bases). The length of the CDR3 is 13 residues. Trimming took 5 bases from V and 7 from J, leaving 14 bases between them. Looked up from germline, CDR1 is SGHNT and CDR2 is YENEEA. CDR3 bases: TGTGCCAGCAGCCGAGATCAGGCGGGGACCCAGTACTTC. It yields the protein CASSRDQAGTQYF.

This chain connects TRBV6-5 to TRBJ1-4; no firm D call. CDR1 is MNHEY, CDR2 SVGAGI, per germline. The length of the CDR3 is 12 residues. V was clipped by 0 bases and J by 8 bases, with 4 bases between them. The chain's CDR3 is CASSYSGEKLFF. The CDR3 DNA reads TGTGCCAGCAGTTACTCCGGGGAAAAACTGTTTTTT.

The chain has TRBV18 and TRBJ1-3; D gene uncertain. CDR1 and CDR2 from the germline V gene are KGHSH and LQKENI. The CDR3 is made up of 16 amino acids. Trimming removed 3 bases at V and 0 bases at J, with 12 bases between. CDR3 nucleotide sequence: TGTGCCAGCTCACCCACCCCGCCGGGCTCTGGAAACACCATATATTTT. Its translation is CASSPTPPGSGNTIYF.

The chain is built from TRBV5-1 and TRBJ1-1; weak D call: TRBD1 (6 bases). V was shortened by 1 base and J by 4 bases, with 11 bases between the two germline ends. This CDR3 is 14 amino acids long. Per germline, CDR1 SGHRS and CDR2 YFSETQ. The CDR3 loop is CASSLQGQGTEAFF. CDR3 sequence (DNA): TGCGCCAGCAGCTTGCAGGGGCAGGGCACTGAAGCTTTCTTT.